The 2 T cell receptor beta chains reported below all come from one sample, sequenced in a study of blood T cells in healthy people across ages. The second PCR ran about 6 to 12 cycles with a sample-barcoded 5' primer and J-beta primers. Using its own MiXCR run on the 5' RACE reads, TCRdb lists one record per CDR3 protein. The sample lists just over 800,000 distinct CDR3 sequences, around two thirds occurring once. Sequencing was carried out using blood. The receptors were sampled from a man younger than 40 in good health.

This clonotype was detected a few times. The gene calls are TRBV12-3 or TRBV12-4 and TRBJ1-2, with TRBD1 as a possible D gene (5 bases). There are 14 residues in the CDR3. Deletions cut 5 bases from V and 4 bases from J, with 14 bases between. The CDR3 reads CASSRIRGGYGYTF. The CDR3, as DNA: TGTGCCAGCAGTAGGATAAGGGGCGGCTATGGCTACACCTTC.

The rearrangement links TRBV6-2 or TRBV6-3 to TRBJ2-1; D is unresolved. Between the trimmed V and J ends, which lost 0 bases and 8 bases, there was a span of 8 bases. Germline assignment: CDR1 MNHEY and CDR2 SVGEGT. The CDR3 spans 13 residues. The DNA of the CDR3 is TGTGCCAGCAGTTACTCGCCCACGCATGAGCAGTTCTTC. Protein sequence: CASSYSPTHEQFF.